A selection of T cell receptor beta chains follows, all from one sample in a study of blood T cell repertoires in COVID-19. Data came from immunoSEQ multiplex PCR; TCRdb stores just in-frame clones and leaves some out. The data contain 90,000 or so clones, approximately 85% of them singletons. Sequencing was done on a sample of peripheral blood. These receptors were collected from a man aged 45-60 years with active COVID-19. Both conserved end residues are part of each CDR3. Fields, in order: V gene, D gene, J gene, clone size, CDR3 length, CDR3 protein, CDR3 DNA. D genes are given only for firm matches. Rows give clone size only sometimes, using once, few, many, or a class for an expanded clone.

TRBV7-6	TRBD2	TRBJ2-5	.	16	CASSLGTSVYQETQYF	TGTGCCAGCAGCCTGGGGACTAGCGTTTACCAAGAGACCCAGTACTTC
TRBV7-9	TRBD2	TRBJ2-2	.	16	CASSLALAGGPGELFF	TGTGCCAGCAGCTTAGCCCTAGCGGGAGGGCCCGGGGAGCTGTTTTTT
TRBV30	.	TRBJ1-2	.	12	CAWSVSGYGYTF	TGTGCCTGGAGTGTATCAGGGTATGGCTACACCTTC
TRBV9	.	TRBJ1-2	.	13	CASSVGQRDGYTF	TGTGCCAGCAGCGTAGGGCAGAGGGATGGCTACACCTTC
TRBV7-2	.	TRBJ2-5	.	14	CASSLGPGSETQYF	TGTGCCAGCAGCTTAGGTCCAGGGTCGGAGACCCAGTACTTC
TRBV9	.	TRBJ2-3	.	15	CASSVGASGTDTQYF	TGTGCCAGCAGCGTAGGTGCTAGCGGCACAGATACGCAGTATTTT
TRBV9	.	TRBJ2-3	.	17	CASTASGSDRPTDTQYF	TGTGCCAGCACCGCCTCGGGTAGCGACCGCCCCACAGATACGCAGTATTTT
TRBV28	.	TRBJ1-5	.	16	CASSFAGLWGNQPQHF	TGTGCCAGCAGTTTCGCAGGGCTCTGGGGCAATCAGCCCCAGCATTTT
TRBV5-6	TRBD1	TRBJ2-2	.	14	CASSDRGVYGELFF	TGTGCCAGCAGCGACAGGGGTGTTTACGGGGAGCTGTTTTTT
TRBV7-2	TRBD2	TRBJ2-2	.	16	CASSLALRGGLGELFF	TGTGCCAGCAGCTTAGCCTTGCGGGGGGGCCTCGGGGAGCTGTTTTTT
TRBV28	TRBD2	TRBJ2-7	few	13	CASCLADTYEQYF	TGTGCCAGCTGTCTAGCGGATACCTACGAGCAGTACTTC
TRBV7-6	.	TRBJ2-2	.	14	CASSASTRPGELFF	TGTGCCAGCAGCGCATCGACTAGGCCCGGGGAGCTGTTTTTT
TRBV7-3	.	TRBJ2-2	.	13	CASSPGYTGELFF	TGTGCCAGCAGCCCGGGGTACACCGGGGAGCTGTTTTTT
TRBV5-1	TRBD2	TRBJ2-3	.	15	CASSPEAGTTDTQYF	TGCGCCAGCAGCCCCGAAGCGGGGACCACAGATACGCAGTATTTT
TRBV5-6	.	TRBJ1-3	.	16	CASSLGDQRHRNTIYF	TGTGCCAGCAGCTTGGGTGATCAACGACACAGAAACACCATATATTTT
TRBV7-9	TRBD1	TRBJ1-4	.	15	CASSFLRDRGMELFF	TGTGCCAGCAGCTTCCTCCGGGACAGGGGTATGGAACTGTTTTTT
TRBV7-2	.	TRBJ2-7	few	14	CASSLASGPYEQYF	TGTGCCAGCAGCTTAGCCAGTGGGCCCTACGAGCAGTACTTC
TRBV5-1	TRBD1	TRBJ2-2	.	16	CASSPGQGGNTGELFF	TGCGCCAGCAGCCCTGGACAGGGAGGGAACACCGGGGAGCTGTTTTTT
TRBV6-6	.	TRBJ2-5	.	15	CASSYSGAFQETQYF	TGTGCCAGCAGTTACTCAGGGGCTTTCCAAGAGACCCAGTACTTC
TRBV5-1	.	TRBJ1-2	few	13	CASSLQANYGYTF	TGCGCCAGCAGCTTGCAGGCCAACTATGGCTACACCTTC
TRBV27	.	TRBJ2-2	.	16	CASSFGSGSGPGELFF	TGTGCCAGCAGTTTCGGATCCGGGAGTGGGCCCGGGGAGCTGTTTTTT
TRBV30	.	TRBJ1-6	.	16	CAWILGGSSYNSPLHF	TGTGCCTGGATCCTCGGGGGGAGCTCCTATAATTCACCCCTCCACTTT
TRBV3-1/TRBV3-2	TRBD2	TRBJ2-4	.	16	CASSPDPIGRSAIQYF	TGTGCCAGCAGCCCTGACCCAATCGGGAGGTCGGCCATTCAGTACTTC
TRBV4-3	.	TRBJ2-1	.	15	CASSQAISSYNEQFF	TGCGCCAGCAGCCAAGCGATTAGCAGCTACAATGAGCAGTTCTTC
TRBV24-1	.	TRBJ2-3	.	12	CATGTSTDTQYF	TGTGCCACCGGGACTAGCACAGATACGCAGTATTTT
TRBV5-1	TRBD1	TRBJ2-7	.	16	CASSLRQGLSSYEQYF	TGCGCCAGCAGCCTACGACAGGGCCTATCCTCCTACGAGCAGTACTTC
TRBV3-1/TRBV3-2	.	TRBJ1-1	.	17	CASSPIHSGGRKTEAFF	TGTGCCAGCAGCCCAATTCATAGTGGGGGGAGGAAGACTGAAGCTTTCTTT
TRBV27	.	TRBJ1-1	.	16	CASSLSGGRLDTEAFF	TGTGCCAGCAGTTTATCCGGGGGGCGCTTGGACACTGAAGCTTTCTTT
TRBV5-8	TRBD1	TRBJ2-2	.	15	CASTTRTGGTGELFF	TGTGCCAGCACGACCCGAACAGGGGGGACCGGGGAGCTGTTTTTT
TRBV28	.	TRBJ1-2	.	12	CASKREGFGYTF	TGTGCCAGCAAGAGGGAGGGATTCGGCTACACCTTC
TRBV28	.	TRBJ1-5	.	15	CASSSNSGGNQPQHF	TGTGCCAGCAGTTCGAATTCAGGGGGCAATCAGCCCCAGCATTTT
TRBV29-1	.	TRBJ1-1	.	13	CSVVVRGGTEAFF	TGCAGCGTTGTGGTAAGAGGGGGCACTGAAGCTTTCTTT
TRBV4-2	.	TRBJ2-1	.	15	CASSPPRASYNEQFF	TGTGCCAGCAGCCCTCCCAGGGCCTCCTACAATGAGCAGTTCTTC
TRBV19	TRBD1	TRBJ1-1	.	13	CASSTWTGDGTFF	TGTGCCAGTAGTACCTGGACAGGGGATGGAACTTTCTTT
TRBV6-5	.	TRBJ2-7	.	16	CASSYSARLSSYEQYF	TGTGCCAGCAGTTACTCGGCCAGGTTGAGCTCCTACGAGCAGTACTTC
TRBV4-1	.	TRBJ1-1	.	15	CASSQGLDMNTEAFF	TGCGCCAGCAGCCAAGGGTTAGACATGAACACTGAAGCTTTCTTT
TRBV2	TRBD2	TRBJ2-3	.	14	CASSPGTSPDTQYF	TGTGCCAGCAGTCCCGGGACTAGCCCAGATACGCAGTATTTT
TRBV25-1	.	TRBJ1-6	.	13	CARREKYNSPLHF	TGTGCCAGGAGGGAGAAATATAATTCACCCCTCCACTTT
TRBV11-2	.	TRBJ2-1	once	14	CASSLIPGPNEQFF	TGTGCCAGCAGCTTAATTCCAGGTCCTAATGAGCAGTTCTTC
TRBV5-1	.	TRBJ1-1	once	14	CASSLAQGPTEAFF	TGCGCCAGCAGCTTGGCACAGGGTCCCACTGAAGCTTTCTTT
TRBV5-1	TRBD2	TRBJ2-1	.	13	CASSGGNYNEQFF	TGCGCCAGCTCGGGGGGGAACTACAATGAGCAGTTCTTC
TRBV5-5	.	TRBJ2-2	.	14	CASSLVGRPGELFF	TGTGCCAGCAGCTTGGTAGGGAGGCCCGGGGAGCTGTTTTTT
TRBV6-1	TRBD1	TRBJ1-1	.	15	CASSDPGQRNTEAFF	TGTGCCAGCAGTGACCCGGGACAGCGGAACACTGAAGCTTTCTTT
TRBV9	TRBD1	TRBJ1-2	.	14	CASSRETGGYGYTF	TGTGCCAGCAGCCGAGAGACAGGGGGCTATGGCTACACCTTC
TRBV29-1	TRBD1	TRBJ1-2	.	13	CSVKTGGRYGYTF	TGCAGCGTGAAAACAGGGGGCCGCTATGGCTACACCTTC
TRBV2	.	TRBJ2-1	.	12	CASSELAEEQFF	TGTGCCAGCAGTGAATTGGCGGAGGAGCAGTTCTTC
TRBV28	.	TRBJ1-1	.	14	CASSTLPGNTEAFF	TGTGCCAGCAGTACACTACCTGGAAACACTGAAGCTTTCTTT
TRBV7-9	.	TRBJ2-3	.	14	CASSPSFGTDTQYF	TGTGCCAGCAGCCCGAGTTTCGGGACAGATACGCAGTATTTT
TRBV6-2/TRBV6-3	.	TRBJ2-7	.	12	CASSLLGFGQYF	TGTGCCAGCAGCCTCCTAGGCTTCGGGCAGTACTTC
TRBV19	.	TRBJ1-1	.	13	CASSTGMNTEAFF	TGTGCCAGTAGTACAGGTATGAACACTGAAGCTTTCTTT
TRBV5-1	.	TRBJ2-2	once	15	CASSLAVRNTGELFF	TGCGCCAGCAGCTTGGCCGTTAGGAACACCGGGGAGCTGTTTTTT
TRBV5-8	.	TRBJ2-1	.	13	CASSLSSGTEQFF	TGTGCCAGCAGCTTGTCCTCCGGGACAGAGCAGTTCTTC
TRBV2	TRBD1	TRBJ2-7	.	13	CASYGTGLNEQYF	TGTGCCAGCTACGGGACAGGGTTGAACGAGCAGTACTTC
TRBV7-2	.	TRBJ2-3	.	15	CASSSRTAGTDTQYF	TGTGCCAGCAGCTCCAGGACAGCCGGCACAGATACGCAGTATTTT
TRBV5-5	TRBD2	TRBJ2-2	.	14	CASSLVAGAGELFF	TGTGCCAGCAGCTTGGTAGCGGGAGCCGGGGAGCTGTTTTTT